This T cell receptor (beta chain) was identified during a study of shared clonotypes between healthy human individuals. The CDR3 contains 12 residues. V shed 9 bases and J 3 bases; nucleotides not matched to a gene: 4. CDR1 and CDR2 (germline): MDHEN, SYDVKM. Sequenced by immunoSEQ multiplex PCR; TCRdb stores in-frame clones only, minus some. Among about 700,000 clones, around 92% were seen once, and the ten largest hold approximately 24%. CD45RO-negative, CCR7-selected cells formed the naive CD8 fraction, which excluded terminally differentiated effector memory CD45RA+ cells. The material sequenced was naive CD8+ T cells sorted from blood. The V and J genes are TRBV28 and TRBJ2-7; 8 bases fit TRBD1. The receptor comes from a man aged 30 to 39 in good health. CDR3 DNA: TGTGCCAGTACGGGACAGGTCTACGAGCAGTACTTC. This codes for CASTGQVYEQYF.